The clone carrying this TCR beta chain has at least ten counts. Newly diagnosed hyperthyroidism, duration under 2 months, in patients aged 18 to 65. For the diagnoses, clinical symptoms, serum thyroxine and TRAb, thyroid ultrasound and orbital computed tomography were used. These data originate in a study of T cells in Graves' hyperthyroidism and ophthalmopathy. The V gene's germline CDR1 is SNHLY and CDR2 FYNNEI. With 7 bases clipped from V and 5 bases from J, the junction kept 7 bases outside the gene matches. CDR3 size: 15 residues. Regions amplified from RNA transcripts were the TCR beta CDR3 regions. The HTBI primer set served for first-round RT-PCR of the TCR CDR3. TCRdb used MiXCR to reprocess the multiplex PCR reads, holding one entry per CDR3 protein. Of roughly 570,000 distinct CDR3 sequences listed, approximately 14% are singletons.

This sequence originates from a woman aged 25 to 45 with Graves' hyperthyroidism. This chain joins TRBV2 and TRBJ2-2, with TRBD1 identical over 10 bases. Sequencing was performed on blood. The CDR3 DNA reads TGTGCCAGCATCGGAGACAGGGGGCAAACCGGGGAGCTGTTTTTT. Its protein is CASIGDRGQTGELFF.